Listed below are T cell receptor beta chains from one sample, sequenced in a study of shared clonotypes between healthy human individuals. TCRdb's table, derived via immunoSEQ multiplex PCR, lists solely in-frame clones and lacks some. This sample has hundreds of thousands of clones, with about 96% found just once. The sample consisted of naive CD8+ T cells sorted from blood. Every receptor here comes from a young woman in good health. The CDR3 runs from the conserved cysteine through the conserved F or W. D genes are given only for firm matches. Clone size is not always given. Where it is, it says once, few, many or a class for expanded clones.

D gene,J gene,V gene,clone size,CDR3 DNA,CDR3 protein
-,TRBJ2-7,TRBV14,-,TGTGCCAGCAGCCACGCCGGGGCAGAGCAGTACTTC,CASSHAGAEQYF
-,TRBJ2-1,TRBV5-4,-,TGTGCCAGCAGCGGGGACGGGTCTGAGCAGTTCTTC,CASSGDGSEQFF
-,TRBJ2-5,TRBV7-9,-,TGTGCCAGCAGCTTGTGGCAGAGGGAGACCCAGTACTTC,CASSLWQRETQYF
-,TRBJ1-3,TRBV6-6,-,TGTGCCAGCATTATAGGGCCTGGAAACACCATATATTTT,CASIIGPGNTIYF
TRBD2,TRBJ2-5,TRBV5-4,once,TGTGCCAGCACCTGGGGGGGACTCCAAGAGACCCAGTACTTC,CASTWGGLQETQYF
TRBD2,TRBJ2-7,TRBV27,-,TGTGCCAGCAGTCCGGGACTAGCGGGAGTCCGGTACGAGCAGTACTTC,CASSPGLAGVRYEQYF
-,TRBJ2-5,TRBV27,-,TGTGCCAGCAGTTCCCCGGAGACCCAGTACTTC,CASSSPETQYF
-,TRBJ1-3,TRBV28,-,TGTGCCAGCAGTTTAGGGTGGGACACTCTAAGAAACACCATATATTTT,CASSLGWDTLRNTIYF
-,TRBJ2-7,TRBV19,-,TGTGCCAGTAGTATAAGGATACTGGAGACCGAGCAGTACTTC,CASSIRILETEQYF
TRBD1,TRBJ2-7,TRBV6-5,-,TGTGCCAGCAGTTGGGGACAGGGGGCCCCCTACGAGCAGTACTTC,CASSWGQGAPYEQYF
TRBD2,TRBJ2-7,TRBV4-2,-,TGTGCCAGCAGCGGGGGTAGGACTAGCGAGGCTCCCTACGAGCAGTACTTC,CASSGGRTSEAPYEQYF
-,TRBJ2-7,TRBV10-1,-,TGCGCCAGCAGTGAACCAGGGACCTACGAGCAGTACTTC,CASSEPGTYEQYF
-,TRBJ2-7,TRBV28,-,TGTGCCAGCAGTTCCGGCCGGGACATCTACGAGCAGTACTTC,CASSSGRDIYEQYF
-,TRBJ1-2,TRBV2,-,TGTGCCAGCACGAAGGATCTGGGTGGCTACACCTTC,CASTKDLGGYTF
TRBD1,TRBJ2-7,TRBV28,-,TGTGCCAGCAGTCCCCAGGGGGTTAGGGCTCACGAGCAGTACTTC,CASSPQGVRAHEQYF
TRBD1,TRBJ1-2,TRBV13,-,TGTGCCAGCAGCCTCGACAGGGTTGGAAACTATGGCTACACCTTC,CASSLDRVGNYGYTF
-,TRBJ2-7,TRBV20-1,once,TGCAGTGCTAGGGCAGGTTACGAGCAGTACTTC,CSARAGYEQYF
TRBD1,TRBJ1-1,TRBV4-1,-,TGCGCCAGCAGCCCTAGGACAGGGAGGACTGAAGCTTTCTTT,CASSPRTGRTEAFF
-,TRBJ2-7,TRBV7-9,once,TGTGCCAGCAGCCTGGGGGATCGCTACGAGCAGTACTTC,CASSLGDRYEQYF
TRBD2,TRBJ2-7,TRBV27,-,TGTGCCAGCAGGGGACTAGCCCGTGAGCAGTACTTC,CASRGLAREQYF
-,TRBJ2-6,TRBV30,-,TGTGCCTGCTGGACCCCACTCACCCGGAGTAGACTTACTTCCTCTGGGGCCAACGTCCTGACTTTC,CACWTPLTRSRLTSSGANVLTF
-,TRBJ2-1,TRBV7-2,-,TGTGCCAGCAGCTTAGTGGGCCCCTACAATGAGCAGTTCTTC,CASSLVGPYNEQFF
TRBD1,TRBJ2-7,TRBV13,-,TGTGCCACGACAGGGGAGGCATACGAGCAGTACTTC,CATTGEAYEQYF
-,TRBJ2-3,TRBV4-1,-,TGCGCCAGCAGCCAGCCCTCTAGCGCCAGCACAGATACGCAGTATTTT,CASSQPSSASTDTQYF
TRBD1,TRBJ1-5,TRBV27,few,TGTGCCAGCAGTTGGACAGGGGGCGGTCAGCCCCAGCATTTT,CASSWTGGGQPQHF
-,TRBJ2-3,TRBV5-4,-,TGTGCCAGCAGCTTGTTTGGGGGACTCACAGATACGCAGTATTTT,CASSLFGGLTDTQYF
TRBD1,TRBJ2-2,TRBV10-1,-,TGCGCCAGCAGTTCAAACAGGGGGCTTGAGGCCGGGGAGCTGTTTTTT,CASSSNRGLEAGELFF
-,TRBJ2-5,TRBV2,-,TGTGCCAGCATCGGCAGCGAGGCAATAGAGACCCAGTACTTC,CASIGSEAIETQYF
-,TRBJ2-7,TRBV10-3,-,TGTGCCATCAGTGAGTCGGGCAGCTCCTACGAGCAGTACTTC,CAISESGSSYEQYF
-,TRBJ1-2,TRBV5-4,-,TGTGCCAGCAGCCCTGGGACCCATGGCTACACCTTC,CASSPGTHGYTF
-,TRBJ1-1,TRBV11-3,-,TGTGCCAGCAGCTTTTACACGAACACTGAAGCTTTCTTT,CASSFYTNTEAFF
-,TRBJ1-1,TRBV30,once,TGTGCCTGTTTTCTCGGTGGCACTGAAGCTTTCTTT,CACFLGGTEAFF
-,TRBJ1-2,TRBV27,-,TGTGCCAGCAGTAATCCTGGGAATGGCTACACCTTC,CASSNPGNGYTF
-,TRBJ1-1,TRBV11-2,-,TGTGCCAGCAGCAGGGCCCGGGGGGCGAACACTGAAGCTTTCTTT,CASSRARGANTEAFF
-,TRBJ2-1,TRBV27,-,TGTGCCAGCAGTTTATCGGCCCGGAACAATGAGCAGTTCTTC,CASSLSARNNEQFF
-,TRBJ2-1,TRBV5-1,-,TGCGCCAGCAGCTTGGCGCCTGGGCAGAATGAGCAGTTCTTC,CASSLAPGQNEQFF
TRBD2,TRBJ2-3,TRBV5-6,-,TGTGCCAGCAGCCTCGGACTAGCGGGAGGGCCTCAGTATTTT,CASSLGLAGGPQYF
-,TRBJ2-7,TRBV7-8,-,TGTGCCAGCAGCTTAGTTGGAGCGTCTAGCTCCTACGAGCAGTACTTC,CASSLVGASSSYEQYF
-,TRBJ1-1,TRBV30,-,TGTGCCGGATTTCCCGGGACAAGGAACACTGAAGCTTTCTTT,CAGFPGTRNTEAFF
-,TRBJ2-2,TRBV28,-,TGTGCCAGCAGGGGACATTTTAACACCGGGGAGCTGTTTTTT,CASRGHFNTGELFF
TRBD1,TRBJ1-1,TRBV27,-,TGTGCCAGCTATGGACAGGGGGCTGAAGCTTTCTTT,CASYGQGAEAFF
-,TRBJ1-1,TRBV4-1,-,TGCGCCAGCAGCCAAGGACAGGCGGGTGACACTGAAGCTTTCTTT,CASSQGQAGDTEAFF
TRBD2,TRBJ2-5,TRBV28,-,TGTGCCAGCAGTTTGGGTCGACTGGAGCGGGAGAGGGAGACCCAGTACTTC,CASSLGRLERERETQYF
TRBD1,TRBJ2-7,TRBV5-5,-,TGTGCCAGCAGTCACAGGGGTCCGAGCTCCTACGAGCAGTACTTC,CASSHRGPSSYEQYF
-,TRBJ2-1,TRBV2,-,TGTGCCAGCATGTTCGCGGGATTCAATGAGCAGTTCTTC,CASMFAGFNEQFF
-,TRBJ2-5,TRBV5-1,once,TGCGCCAGCAGCTTGGTGGACAGCCAAGAGACCCAGTACTTC,CASSLVDSQETQYF
TRBD1,TRBJ2-2,TRBV5-1,-,TGCGCCAGCAGCTGGCTAGGGACAGGGCGGACCGGGGAGCTGTTTTTT,CASSWLGTGRTGELFF
-,TRBJ1-1,TRBV2,-,TGTGCCAGCATTGACAGGACCAACACTGAAGCTTTCTTT,CASIDRTNTEAFF
TRBD2,TRBJ2-3,TRBV6-5,-,TGTGCCAGCAGTTATTATGGCGGGGGGGGCACAGATACGCAGTATTTT,CASSYYGGGGTDTQYF
-,TRBJ1-4,TRBV29-1,-,TGCAGCGTAAGCCCGGACAGAACTAATGAAAAACTGTTTTTT,CSVSPDRTNEKLFF
TRBD1,TRBJ1-3,TRBV11-2,-,TGTGCCAGCAGCGCTCCCGGGACAGGGGCTGGAAACACCATATATTTT,CASSAPGTGAGNTIYF
-,TRBJ1-1,TRBV1,-,TGCACCAGCAGCCAAGATCACAGAACGCGGCAGCCGAACACTGAAGCTTTCTTT,CTSSQDHRTRQPNTEAFF
-,TRBJ1-1,TRBV27,-,TGTGCCAGCAGTTTATTAGCCCAGGGTCGAGGGGAAGCTGAAGCTTTCTTT,CASSLLAQGRGEAEAFF
-,TRBJ1-1,TRBV5-6,-,TGTGCCAGCAGCTTGATTGAGACGGGGAACACTGAAGCTTTCTTT,CASSLIETGNTEAFF
-,TRBJ2-7,TRBV10-2,-,TGCGCCAGCAGTGAGATCGGCTACGAGCAGTACTTC,CASSEIGYEQYF
-,TRBJ2-7,TRBV5-4,-,TGTGCCAGCAGCTTGGGGGGGCCATACGAGCAGTACTTC,CASSLGGPYEQYF
-,TRBJ1-5,TRBV6-6,-,TGTGCCAGCAGTTACTTTAATCAGCCCCAGCATTTT,CASSYFNQPQHF
TRBD2,TRBJ2-1,TRBV7-9,once,TGTGCCAGCAGCGCCCCTAGCGGGAGCAACCTAGATGAGCAGTTCTTC,CASSAPSGSNLDEQFF
-,TRBJ2-3,TRBV7-6,-,TGTGCCAGCAGCTTAGTGCGGGACGCCCCGCAGTATTTT,CASSLVRDAPQYF